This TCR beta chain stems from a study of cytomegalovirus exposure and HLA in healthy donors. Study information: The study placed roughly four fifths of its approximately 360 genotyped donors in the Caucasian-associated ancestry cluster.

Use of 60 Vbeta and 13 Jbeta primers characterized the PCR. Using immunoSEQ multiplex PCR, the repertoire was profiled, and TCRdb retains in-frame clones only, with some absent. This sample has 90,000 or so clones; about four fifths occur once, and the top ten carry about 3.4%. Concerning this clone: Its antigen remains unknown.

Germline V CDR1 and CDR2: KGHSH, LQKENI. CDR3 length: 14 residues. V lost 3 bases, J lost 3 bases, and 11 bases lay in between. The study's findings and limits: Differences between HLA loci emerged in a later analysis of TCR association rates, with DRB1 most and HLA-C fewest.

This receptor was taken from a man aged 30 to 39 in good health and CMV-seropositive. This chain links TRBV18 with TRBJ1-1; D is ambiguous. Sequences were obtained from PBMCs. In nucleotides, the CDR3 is TGTGCCAGCTCACCTAACAGTATGGACACTGAAGCTTTCTTT. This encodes CASSPNSMDTEAFF. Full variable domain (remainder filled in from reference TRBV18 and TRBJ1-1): NAGVMQNPRHLVRRRGQEARLRCSPMKGHSHVYWYRQLPEEGLKFMVYLQKENIIDESGMPKERFSAEFPKEGPSILRIQQVVRGDSAAYFCASSPNSMDTEAFFGQGTRLTVV.